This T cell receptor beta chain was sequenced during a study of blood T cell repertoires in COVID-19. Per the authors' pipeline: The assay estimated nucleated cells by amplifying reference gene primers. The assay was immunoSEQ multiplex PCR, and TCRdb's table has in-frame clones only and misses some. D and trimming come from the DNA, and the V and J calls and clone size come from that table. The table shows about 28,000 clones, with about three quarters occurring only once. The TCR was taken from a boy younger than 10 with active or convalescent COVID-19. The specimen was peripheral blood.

The CDR3 sequence: CASSLVPSSGIPDTQYF. DNA for the CDR3: TGTGCCAGCAGCTTAGTGCCGTCTAGCGGGATTCCAGATACGCAGTATTTT. The J gene is TRBJ2-3, the V gene TRBV7-8; 9 nucleotides line up with TRBD2. With 1 base clipped from V and 4 bases from J, the junction kept 9 bases outside the gene matches. This CDR3 spans 17 amino acids. CDR1 and CDR2 (germline): SGHVS, FQNEAQ. The variable domain in full, completed from reference TRBV7-8 and TRBJ2-3, reads GAGVSQSPRYKVAKRGQDVALRCDPISGHVSLFWYQQALGQGPEFLTYFQNEAQLDKSGLPSDRFFAERPEGSVSTLKIQRTQQEDSAVYLCASSLVPSSGIPDTQYFGPGTRLTVL.